Below are 10 T cell receptor beta chains sequenced from a single sample in a study of T cell responses to AZD1222 COVID-19 vaccine (dated by TCRdb to the early 2020s). According to the study, the label for this sample's time point signals: about 28 days (+/-7) after the second vaccine dose. Receptors were amplified or captured by the immunoSEQ multiplex PCR assay. TCRdb took over this immuneACCESS table, retaining in-frame rearrangements with V and J assigned. Such tables are incomplete; in checked studies, under half of the missing clones stem from an unresolved V gene, and the remainder is unexplained. In all, the sample holds 79,000 or so clones, and approximately 89% of those were seen once. The ten largest clones capture 5.3% of the sample. Material: peripheral blood, obtained 28 days after the second AZD1222 dose. These receptors were collected from an adult who received the AZD1222 COVID-19 vaccine.

This chain uses TRBV5-1 with TRBJ2-7, with a weak D call TRBD1 (5 bases). CDR1 SGHRS and CDR2 YFSETQ come from the germline V gene. This CDR3 is built from 16 residues. Trimming removed 1 base from V and 6 bases from J, with 20 bases in between. The CDR3 region is CASSLLRRGRDGEQYF. In DNA, the CDR3 is TGCGCCAGCAGCTTGTTGAGAAGGGGCAGGGATGGCGAGCAGTACTTC.

The rearrangement uses TRBV28 and TRBJ2-5; D tentatively reads TRBD1 or TRBD2 (5 bases each). The CDR3 totals 14 residues. Trimming took off 7 bases at V and 5 bases at J, with 17 bases between the two ends. Germline V lookup: CDR1 MDHEN, CDR2 SYDVKM. The CDR3 sequence: CASTTMVGPETQYF. DNA for the CDR3: TGTGCCAGCACGACTATGGTGGGGCCGGAGACCCAGTACTTC.

For the CDR3, the DNA is TGTGCCAGCAGTTTGAGGGGCGAGAACACTGAAGCTTTCTTT. Its translation is CASSLRGENTEAFF. This chain connects TRBV27 to TRBJ1-1, with D perhaps TRBD1 (5 bases). The germline CDR1 and CDR2 sequences are MNHEY and SMNVEV (reference sequence). Trimming shortened V by 3 bases and J by 1 base, and 9 bases separated the two germline ends. CDR3 size: 14 residues.

The gene calls are TRBV29-1 and TRBJ1-1; weak D call: TRBD1 (5 bases). V lost 6 bases, J lost 0 bases, and 8 bases lay in between. CDR3 length: 12 amino acids. CDR1 SQVTM and CDR2 ANQGSEA come from the germline V gene. DNA of the CDR3: TGCAGCGTGACAGATCTGAACACTGAAGCTTTCTTT. Protein sequence: CSVTDLNTEAFF.

The rearrangement uses TRBV18 and TRBJ1-4, with D hard to call. The CDR3 covers 13 residues. Trimming took 2 bases from V and 8 from J, leaving 9 bases between them. Per the germline V gene, CDR1 is KGHSH and CDR2 is LQKENI. CDR3 residues: CASSPAGGEKLFF. CDR3 nucleotide sequence: TGTGCCAGCTCACCAGCAGGTGGCGAAAAACTGTTTTTT.

The CDR3 region has the DNA TGCGCCAGCAGCAAGCGACAGGGGAGGCATGAGCAGTTCTTC. Translating it yields CASSKRQGRHEQFF. The chain combines TRBV5-1 with TRBJ2-1, with 8 bases lining up with TRBD1. Germline assignment: CDR1 SGHRS and CDR2 YFSETQ. The CDR3 contains 14 residues. Trimming cost V 4 bases and J 8 bases; bases outside gene matches: 8.

The chain links TRBV6-5 to TRBJ2-3; D not certain. Germline V CDR1 and CDR2: MNHEY, SVGAGI. Trimming cost V 6 bases and J 1 base, with 14 bases left between them. The CDR3 contains 15 residues. The CDR3 loop reads CASSRHTSRTDTQYF. The CDR3 DNA follows: TGTGCCAGCAGCAGACATACCTCCCGCACAGATACGCAGTATTTT.

This clone has just one count. This chain connects TRBV4-1 to TRBJ1-4; 10 bases fit TRBD1. From germline, CDR1 is MGHRA and CDR2 YSYEKL. The length of the CDR3 is 15 residues. The V gene end was trimmed by 2 bases and the J gene end by 7 bases; junction bases not matched to a gene: 4. The CDR3 here is CASSQPRDRGEKLFF. The DNA for the CDR3 is TGCGCCAGCAGCCAACCCCGGGACAGGGGTGAAAAACTGTTTTTT.

The V gene is TRBV6-5, the J gene TRBJ1-2, with TRBD1 as a possible D gene (5 bases). Germline values: CDR1 MNHEY, CDR2 SVGAGI. The CDR3 covers 13 residues. With 5 bases removed from V and 7 bases from J, the gap between germline ends came to 14 bases. The CDR3 nucleotides are TGTGCCAGCAGTACCGCGGGGACGGGTGGCTACACCTTC. This codes for CASSTAGTGGYTF.

V usage is TRBV4-1 and J usage is TRBJ2-2; TRBD2 matches at 7 bases. Germline V gene lookup returns CDR1 MGHRA and CDR2 YSYEKL. V dropped 4 bases and J dropped 5; count of bases not matched to a gene: 10. The CDR3 runs to 16 residues. CDR3 DNA: TGCGCCAGCAGCCCGTCAGGGCGGGGGAGGACCGGGGAGCTGTTTTTT. Residues: CASSPSGRGRTGELFF.